The rows below give T cell receptor beta chains drawn from one sample of a study of blood T cell repertoires in COVID-19. Clones were sequenced by immunoSEQ multiplex PCR, and TCRdb holds only the in-frame ones, with some missing. The table lists approximately 150,000 clones, 75% to 85% of them singletons. Source material: peripheral blood. The receptors derive from a man between 60 and 75 years old with active or convalescent COVID-19. The CDR3 runs from the conserved cysteine through the conserved F or W.

J | V | CDR3
TRBJ2-3 | TRBV4-3 | CASSQQAGGRTDTQYF
TRBJ1-1 | TRBV6-2/TRBV6-3 | CASSFPFWARRGTEAFF
TRBJ2-1 | TRBV11-3 | CASSLDLERGNEQFF
TRBJ2-5 | TRBV7-9 | CASSRRTNQETQYF
TRBJ1-5 | TRBV24-1 | CATSDRDNQPQHF
TRBJ1-1 | TRBV14 | CASSEQLNTEAFF
TRBJ2-5 | TRBV14 | CASSRNRAQETQYF
TRBJ1-2 | TRBV9 | CASRGTSNYGYTF
TRBJ1-6 | TRBV6-5 | CASSYEGQDNSPLHF
TRBJ1-2 | TRBV14 | CASSHRMGQGWYGYTF
TRBJ2-5 | TRBV14 | CASSRGTVRGETQYF
TRBJ2-5 | TRBV7-2 | CASSLFSTSQETQYF
TRBJ2-1 | TRBV30 | CACSLRASGGALSYNEQFF
TRBJ1-2 | TRBV4-1 | CASSQDPTGRGYGYTF
TRBJ1-2 | TRBV5-6 | CASSTDTSGYTF
TRBJ1-6 | TRBV12-3/TRBV12-4 | CASSLQGSSPLHF
TRBJ1-5 | TRBV4-3 | CASSQDFPWGTGHQPQHF
TRBJ1-1 | TRBV27 | CASSFRRNTEAFF
TRBJ2-1 | TRBV7-2 | CASRPPSVTYNEQFF
TRBJ2-4 | TRBV20-1 | CSASPGTSGSNIQYF
TRBJ1-2 | TRBV6-1 | CASSEPGAANYGYTF
TRBJ1-1 | TRBV6-4 | CASSEGGGGTEAFF
TRBJ1-1 | TRBV7-2 | CASSYQGGVNTEAFF
TRBJ2-1 | TRBV5-4 | CASSSRRDKSFNEQFF
TRBJ1-1 | TRBV28 | CASSLPPLDRAYTEAFF
TRBJ1-3 | TRBV10-3 | CAISGNKGGNTIYF
TRBJ1-1 | TRBV6-5 | CASSYPSSGNTEAFF
TRBJ1-1 | TRBV5-1 | CASSLGDRRKNTEAFF
TRBJ1-1 | TRBV19 | CASTRGDRNTEAFF
TRBJ1-3 | TRBV7-6 | CASSFQDSGNTIYF
TRBJ1-4 | TRBV19 | CASSLSLVTNEKLFF
TRBJ1-6 | TRBV11-3 | CASSRAGDSPLHF
TRBJ2-5 | TRBV7-2 | CASRWGQGGEETQYF
TRBJ1-2 | TRBV19 | CAIALPGVGHGYTF
TRBJ1-2 | TRBV9 | CASSERQGALSGYTF
TRBJ1-1 | TRBV7-9 | CASSRQDNTEAFF